This TCR beta chain comes out of a study of shared clonotypes between healthy human individuals (dated by TCRdb to the early 2020s). Some background on the complete study: Three men and a couple of women, aged 18 to 49 years, made up the cohort. For each donor, CD4 naive and CD4 memory were each run on three plates, CD8 naive on two plates, and CD8 memory on one plate. To estimate repertoire size and how much clonotype sharing occurs between individuals, the study deeply sequenced the blood TCR repertoires of several healthy adults. To increase sequencing depth and limit assay-specific biases, TCR repertoire library preparation and sequencing were carried out by different laboratories using diverse techniques. Per donor, leukapheresis produced somewhere between about 0.9 and 9.5 billion PBMCs. What the authors observed across the whole study: When a handful of donors were compared, the shared fraction of clonotypes was around 5.1% for naive CD4, 3.5% to 4% for naive CD8, about 2.4% for memory CD4, and 0.4% for memory CD8. Incomplete sequencing was indicated by rarefaction of sorted-subset datasets, despite the large sequencing depth. Compared with non-shared clonotypes, clonotypes shared by all four sorted-subset donors had higher generation probabilities. Only blood was sampled, and tissue TCR repertoires likely differ from those in blood. Pairwise subsampling led to the expectation that sequencing depth would affect the degree of clonotype sharing among donors. The small number of donors limited the genetic and exposure-history diversity represented. Naive subsets generally had larger estimated clonotype richness than memory subsets.

From the cysteine through the phenylalanine, the CDR3 covers 18 amino acids. The retained sequence is limited to the CDR3, 54 bases, with the frame set at the first base. CDR1 and CDR2, per the germline V gene, are SGHAT and FQNNGV. After removal of 2 bases from V and 2 bases from J, the junction retains 6 bases not matched to a gene. Comments on this clone: What antigen it recognizes has not been identified. One base away there is no much larger clone; base qualities are not given.

Using the deep immunoSEQ assay, TCR CDR3 regions were amplified from genomic DNA by multiplex PCR. Genomic DNA extracted from each cell subset was distributed evenly over all wells of several immunoSEQ 96-well plates, and each plate served as one replicate. For sorted subsets, about 210 ng of genomic DNA, equivalent to around 30,000 T cell genomes, went into each replicate PCR. The purified libraries were quantified using a Qubit 3.0 fluorometer, sized with a Bioanalyzer 2100, and then quantified again using the KAPA Library Quantification kit. Each immunoSEQ 96-well plate was sequenced on its own single-read 150-cycle Illumina NextSeq 550 flow cell. The study's processing was this. Because the immunoSEQ output held only junctional sequences and lacked quality scores, the filtering could not match the filtering applied to full-length reads. Sequences were annotated with PyIR, a Python wrapper for IgBLAST v1.9, using IMGT germline references to assign V/J genes and CDR3. Any read was removed if the V/J assignment was weak (E-value above 1e-6), the CDR3 was missing, or the read contained stop codons, out-of-frame junctions, or ambiguous translated residues. V3J clonotypes were defined as sequences sharing an identical inferred V gene, J gene, and CDR3 amino acid sequence. Percentage overlap between repertoires was computed as shared unique clonotypes divided by the size of the smaller repertoire. Three approaches were used to assess repertoire richness: RTK rarefaction, the Chao1 estimator, and Recon v2.1 estimates of unobserved clonotypes. OLGA was used to compute generation probabilities for all TCRbeta clonotypes that the gDNA method yielded from a handful of donors. Imported from immuneACCESS, the table was reduced by TCRdb to in-frame sequences with V and J called. These copies leave out some clones; in studies compared against another copy, an unresolved V gene accounts for under half, and the cause of the remainder is not known. D and trimming were read from the DNA, whereas the V and J calls and clone size are those reported in that table. The sample table shows about 680,000 clones, and roughly nine tenths are seen once. The ten largest clones represent about 24% of the sample.

CD8 naive samples consisted of CD45RO-negative cells that were positively selected for CCR7, yielding a CD45RA+CCR7+ population without TemRA cells. The donors were healthy, HIV-negative adults with no recently reported acute infections or vaccinations. Every donor was a Caucasian adult living in Nashville, Tennessee, USA. Blood was collected by leukapheresis, and PBMCs were isolated by Ficoll-Histopaque density gradient centrifugation and then cryopreserved in liquid nitrogen vapor phase. Purity and quantity of every magnetically sorted T cell population were checked by analytical flow cytometry. From each sorted fraction, genomic DNA was isolated and quantified by UV absorbance on a Nanodrop 2000c.

Rearrangement joined TRBV11-2 to TRBJ2-6; 10 nucleotides in the junction match TRBD1. This sequence originates from a man aged 25-40 years in good health. The sample consisted of naive CD8+ T cells sorted from blood. This sample's cell subset or site label indicates: CD45RA+CCR7+. The CDR3 in this case is CASSLPRDRGPGANVLTF. The base sequence is TGTGCCAGCAGCTTACCCAGGGACAGGGGTCCTGGGGCCAACGTCCTGACTTTC.